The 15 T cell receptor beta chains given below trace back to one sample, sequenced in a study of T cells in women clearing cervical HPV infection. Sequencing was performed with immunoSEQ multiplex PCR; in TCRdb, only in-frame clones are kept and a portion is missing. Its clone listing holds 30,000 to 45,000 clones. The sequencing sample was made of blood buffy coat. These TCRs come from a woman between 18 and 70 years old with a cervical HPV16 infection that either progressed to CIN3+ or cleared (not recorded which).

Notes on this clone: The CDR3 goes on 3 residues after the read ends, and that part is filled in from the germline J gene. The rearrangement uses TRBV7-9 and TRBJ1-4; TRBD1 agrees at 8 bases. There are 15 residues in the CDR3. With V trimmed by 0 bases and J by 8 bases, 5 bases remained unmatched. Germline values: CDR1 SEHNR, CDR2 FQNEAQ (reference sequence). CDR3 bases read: TGTGCCAGCAGCTTAGCGGCAGGGGGCGCGGAAAAA. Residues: CASSLAAGGAEK. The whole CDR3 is CASSLAAGGAEKLFF.

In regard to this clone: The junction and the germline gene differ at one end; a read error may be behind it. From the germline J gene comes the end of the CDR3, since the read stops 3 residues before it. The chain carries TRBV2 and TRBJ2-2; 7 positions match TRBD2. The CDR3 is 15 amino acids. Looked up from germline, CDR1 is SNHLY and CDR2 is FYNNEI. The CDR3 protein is CASSGSLAKTGELFF. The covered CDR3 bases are TGTGCCAGCAGTGGATCACTAGCGAAAACCGGGGAG.

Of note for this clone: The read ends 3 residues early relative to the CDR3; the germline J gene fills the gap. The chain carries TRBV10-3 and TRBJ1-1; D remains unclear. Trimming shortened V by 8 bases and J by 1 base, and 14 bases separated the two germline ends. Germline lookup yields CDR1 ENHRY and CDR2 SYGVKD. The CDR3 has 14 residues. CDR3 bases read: TGTGCCATCTCACCAATTGGCAGGAACACTGAA. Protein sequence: CAISPIGRNTE. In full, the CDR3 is CAISPIGRNTEAFF.

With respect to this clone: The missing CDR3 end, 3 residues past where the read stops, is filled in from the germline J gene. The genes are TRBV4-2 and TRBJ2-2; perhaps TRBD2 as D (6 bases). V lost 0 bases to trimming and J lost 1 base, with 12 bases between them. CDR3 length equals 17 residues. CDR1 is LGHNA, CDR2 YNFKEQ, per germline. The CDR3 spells CASSQDLERVNTGELFF. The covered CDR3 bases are TGTGCCAGCAGCCAAGATTTAGAGCGGGTGAACACCGGGGAG.

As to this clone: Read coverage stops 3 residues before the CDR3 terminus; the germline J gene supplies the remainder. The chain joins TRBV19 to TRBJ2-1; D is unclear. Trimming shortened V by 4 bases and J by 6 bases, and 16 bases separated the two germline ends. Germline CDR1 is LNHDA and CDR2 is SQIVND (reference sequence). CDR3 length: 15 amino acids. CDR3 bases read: TGTGCCAGTAGTAAACCCCCACAGTCGACCAATGAG. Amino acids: CASSKPPQSTNE. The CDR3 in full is CASSKPPQSTNEQFF.

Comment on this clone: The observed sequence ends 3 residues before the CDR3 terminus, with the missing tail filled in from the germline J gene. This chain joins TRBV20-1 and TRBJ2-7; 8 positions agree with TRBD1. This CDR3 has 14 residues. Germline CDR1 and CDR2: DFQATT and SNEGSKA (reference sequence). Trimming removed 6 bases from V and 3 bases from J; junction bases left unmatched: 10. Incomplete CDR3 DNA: TGCAGTGCAACCCAGGACAGGGCTGTCTACGAG. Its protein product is CSATQDRAVYE. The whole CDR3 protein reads CSATQDRAVYEQYF.

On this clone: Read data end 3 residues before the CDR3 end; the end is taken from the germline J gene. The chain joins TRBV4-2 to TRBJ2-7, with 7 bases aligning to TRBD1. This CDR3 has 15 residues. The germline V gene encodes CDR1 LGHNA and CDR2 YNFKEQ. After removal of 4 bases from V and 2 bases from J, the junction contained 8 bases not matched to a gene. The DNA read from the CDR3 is TGTGCCAGCAGCCCCCACAGGGGAAATACCTACGAG. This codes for CASSPHRGNTYE. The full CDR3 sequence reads CASSPHRGNTYEQYF.

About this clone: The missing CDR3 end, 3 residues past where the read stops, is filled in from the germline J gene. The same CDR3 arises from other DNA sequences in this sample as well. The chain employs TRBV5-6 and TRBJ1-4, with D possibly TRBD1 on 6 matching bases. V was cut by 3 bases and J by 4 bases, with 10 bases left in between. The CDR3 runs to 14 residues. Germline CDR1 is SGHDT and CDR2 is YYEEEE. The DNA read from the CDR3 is TGTGCCAGCAGCTCAGGACAGTATAATGAAAAA. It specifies CASSSGQYNEK. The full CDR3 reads CASSSGQYNEKLFF.

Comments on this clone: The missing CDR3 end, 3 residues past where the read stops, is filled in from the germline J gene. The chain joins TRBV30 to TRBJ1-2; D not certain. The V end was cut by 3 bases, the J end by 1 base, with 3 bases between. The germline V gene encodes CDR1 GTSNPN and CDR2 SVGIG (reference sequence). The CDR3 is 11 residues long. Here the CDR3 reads CAWSNNYGYTF. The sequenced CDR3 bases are TGTGCCTGGAGCAATAACTATGGC.

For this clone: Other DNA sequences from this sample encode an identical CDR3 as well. The CDR3 DNA, read in part, is TGTGCCAGCAGCCAAGAAAACCAGGGTAGCGGC. This gives the protein CASSQENQGSG. The entire CDR3 protein reads CASSQENQGSGYTF. The rearrangement links TRBV4-2 to TRBJ1-2; a weak D match, TRBD1 (5 bases). The missing CDR3 end, 3 residues past where the read stops, is filled in from the germline J gene. The CDR3 has 14 amino acids. CDR1 LGHNA and CDR2 YNFKEQ come from the germline V gene.

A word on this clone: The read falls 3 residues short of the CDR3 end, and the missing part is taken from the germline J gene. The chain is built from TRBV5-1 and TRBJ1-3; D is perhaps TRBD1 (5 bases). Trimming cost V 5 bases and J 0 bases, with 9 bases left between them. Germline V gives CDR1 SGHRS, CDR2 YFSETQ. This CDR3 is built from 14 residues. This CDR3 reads CASRQDPSGNTIYF. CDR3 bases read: TGCGCCAGCAGACAGGATCCCTCTGGAAACACC.

The DNA read from the CDR3 is TGTGCCAGCAGCCCGGGACTAGCAGACGGGGAG. Translation gives CASSPGLADGE. The whole CDR3 is CASSPGLADGELFF. The rearrangement joins TRBV4-2 to TRBJ2-2, with 9 bases fitting TRBD2. With the read ending 3 residues before the CDR3 end, the germline J gene is used to fill in that end. J lost 7 bases, V lost 4 bases, and 4 bases had no gene match. The CDR3 has 14 residues. CDR1 is LGHNA and CDR2 is YNFKEQ in the germline V gene.

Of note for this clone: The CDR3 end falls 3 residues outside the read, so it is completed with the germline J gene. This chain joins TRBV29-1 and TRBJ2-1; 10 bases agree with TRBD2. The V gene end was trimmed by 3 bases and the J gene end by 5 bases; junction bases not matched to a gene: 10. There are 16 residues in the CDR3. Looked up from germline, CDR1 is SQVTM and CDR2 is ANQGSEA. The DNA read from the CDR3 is TGCAGCGTTGATAGTCTAGCGGGGGACCGCCACAATGAG. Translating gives CSVDSLAGDRHNE. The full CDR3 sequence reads CSVDSLAGDRHNEQFF.

The chain's CDR3 is CASSATTGAYNSPLHF. The CDR3 DNA, read in part, is TGTGCCAGCAGCGCAACCACAGGAGCCTATAATTCACCC. The J gene is TRBJ1-6, the V gene TRBV5-4; TRBD1 is a possible D gene (5 bases). The sequenced fragment ends 3 residues before the CDR3 boundary, so the rest is inferred from the germline J gene. The CDR3 covers 16 residues. The germline gives CDR1 SGHNT, CDR2 YYREEE (reference sequence). The germline V and J ends were trimmed by 4 bases and 2 bases, with 13 bases remaining between them.

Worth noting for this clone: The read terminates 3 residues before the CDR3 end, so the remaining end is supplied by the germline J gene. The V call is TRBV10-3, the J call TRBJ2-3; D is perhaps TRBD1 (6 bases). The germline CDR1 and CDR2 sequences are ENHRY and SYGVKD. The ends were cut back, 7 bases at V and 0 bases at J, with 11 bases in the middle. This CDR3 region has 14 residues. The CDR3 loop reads CAIKGEPSTDTQYF. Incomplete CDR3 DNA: TGTGCCATCAAGGGGGAGCCAAGCACAGATACG.